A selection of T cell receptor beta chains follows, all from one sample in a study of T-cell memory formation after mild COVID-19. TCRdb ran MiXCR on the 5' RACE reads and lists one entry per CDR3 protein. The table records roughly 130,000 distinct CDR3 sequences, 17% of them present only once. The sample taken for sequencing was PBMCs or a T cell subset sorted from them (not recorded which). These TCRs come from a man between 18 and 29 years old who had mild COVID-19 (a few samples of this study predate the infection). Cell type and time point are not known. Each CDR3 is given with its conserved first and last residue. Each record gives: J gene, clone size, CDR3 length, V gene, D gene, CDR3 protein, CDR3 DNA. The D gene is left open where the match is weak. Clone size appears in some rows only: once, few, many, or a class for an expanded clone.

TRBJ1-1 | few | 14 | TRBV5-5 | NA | CIDRRDLANTEAFF | TGTATCGACCGCAGGGACCTGGCGAACACTGAAGCTTTCTTT
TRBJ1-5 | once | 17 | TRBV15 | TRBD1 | CATSREVDRGGNQPQHF | TGTGCCACCAGCAGAGAGGTTGACAGGGGAGGAAATCAGCCCCAGCATTTT
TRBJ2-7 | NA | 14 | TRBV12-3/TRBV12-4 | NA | CASSLWAGTYEQYF | TGTGCCAGCAGTTTATGGGCAGGAACCTACGAGCAGTACTTC
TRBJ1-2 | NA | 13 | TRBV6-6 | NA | CASSPQGQYGYTF | TGTGCCAGCAGTCCCCAGGGGCAGTATGGCTACACCTTC
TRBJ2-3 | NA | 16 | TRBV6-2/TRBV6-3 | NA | CASSYSPGLGTDTQYF | TGTGCCAGCAGTTACTCCCCCGGGCTGGGGACAGATACGCAGTATTTT
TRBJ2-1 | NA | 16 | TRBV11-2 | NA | CASRNASSGNRYEQFF | TGTGCCAGCAGGAATGCATCGTCAGGGAATCGATATGAGCAGTTCTTC
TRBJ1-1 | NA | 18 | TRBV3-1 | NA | CASSQDPARGAFYTEAFF | TGTGCCAGCAGCCAAGACCCGGCCAGAGGGGCCTTTTACACTGAAGCTTTCTTT
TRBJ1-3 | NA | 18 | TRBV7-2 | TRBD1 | CASSLERQGHNSGNTIYF | TGTGCCAGCAGCTTAGAAAGACAGGGACACAACTCTGGAAACACCATATATTTT
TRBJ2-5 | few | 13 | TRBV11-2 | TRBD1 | CASSDRGGETQYF | TGTGCCAGCAGCGACAGGGGGGGGGAGACCCAGTACTTC
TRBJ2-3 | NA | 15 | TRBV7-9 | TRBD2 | CASSPRTSALDTQYF | TGTGCCAGCAGCCCCCGGACTAGCGCCTTGGATACGCAGTATTTT
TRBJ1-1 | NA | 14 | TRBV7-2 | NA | CASSRQFTNTEAFF | TGTGCCAGCAGCCGCCAATTCACCAACACTGAAGCTTTCTTT
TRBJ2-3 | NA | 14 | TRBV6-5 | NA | CASSRDSGADTQYF | TGTGCCAGCAGTAGAGATTCCGGGGCAGATACGCAGTATTTT
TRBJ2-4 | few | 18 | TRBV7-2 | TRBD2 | CASSAGLAGGLTKNIQYF | TGTGCCAGCAGCGCGGGACTAGCGGGGGGGCTTACCAAAAACATTCAGTACTTC
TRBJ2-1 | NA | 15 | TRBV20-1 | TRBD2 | CSASQRGGTYNEQFF | TGCAGTGCTAGTCAACGGGGGGGCACCTACAATGAGCAGTTCTTC
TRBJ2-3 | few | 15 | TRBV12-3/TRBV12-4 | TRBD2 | CASSSQRGRLDTQYF | TGTGCCAGCAGTTCCCAGCGGGGGAGGTTGGATACGCAGTATTTT
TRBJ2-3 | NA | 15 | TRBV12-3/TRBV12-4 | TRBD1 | CASSIGTGDTDTQYF | TGTGCCAGCAGCATCGGGACAGGCGACACAGATACGCAGTATTTT
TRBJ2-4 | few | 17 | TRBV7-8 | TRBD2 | CASSLVRTRAAKNIQYF | TGTGCCAGCAGCTTAGTAAGGACTAGGGCAGCCAAAAACATTCAGTACTTC
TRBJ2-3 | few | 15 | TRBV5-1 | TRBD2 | CASSSEAGGPDTQYF | TGCGCCAGCAGCTCAGAGGCGGGGGGGCCCGATACGCAGTATTTT
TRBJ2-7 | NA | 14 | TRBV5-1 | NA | CASSLVGGRNGQYF | TGCGCCAGCAGCTTGGTTGGAGGGAGAAATGGGCAGTACTTC
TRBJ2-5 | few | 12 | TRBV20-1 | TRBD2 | CSAGGGQETQYF | TGCAGTGCGGGCGGGGGGCAAGAGACCCAGTACTTC
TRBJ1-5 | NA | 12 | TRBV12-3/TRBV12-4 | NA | CASSPDGQPQHF | TGTGCCAGCAGTCCTGACGGCCAGCCCCAGCATTTT
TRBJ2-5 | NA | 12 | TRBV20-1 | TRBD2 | CSAGGVQETQYF | TGCAGTGCTGGGGGGGTCCAAGAGACCCAGTACTTC
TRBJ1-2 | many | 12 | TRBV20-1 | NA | CSAKRGAYGYTF | TGCAGTGCTAAGAGGGGGGCCTATGGCTACACCTTC
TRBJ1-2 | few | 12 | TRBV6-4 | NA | CASRHLTYGYTF | TGTGCCAGCAGACACCTGACCTATGGCTACACCTTC
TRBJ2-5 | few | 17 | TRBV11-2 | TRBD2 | CASSRTSGGAWGETQYF | TGTGCCAGCAGCAGGACTAGCGGGGGGGCTTGGGGAGAGACCCAGTACTTC
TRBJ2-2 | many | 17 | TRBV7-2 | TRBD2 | CASRLNSGGHFTGELFF | TGTGCCAGCAGACTAAATAGCGGGGGTCACTTCACCGGGGAGCTGTTTTTT
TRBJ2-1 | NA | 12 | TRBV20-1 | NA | CSVWTPANEQFF | TGCAGTGTTTGGACCCCGGCCAATGAGCAGTTCTTC
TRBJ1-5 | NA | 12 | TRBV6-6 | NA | CASSTDYQPQHF | TGTGCCAGCAGTACCGACTATCAGCCCCAGCATTTT
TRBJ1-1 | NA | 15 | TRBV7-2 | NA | CASSLPGWGTTEAFF | TGTGCCAGCAGCCTCCCGGGGTGGGGGACCACTGAAGCTTTCTTT
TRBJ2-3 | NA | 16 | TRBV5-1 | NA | CASSRGGTFIKDTQYF | TGCGCCAGCAGCAGGGGGGGCACCTTCATCAAGGATACGCAGTATTTT
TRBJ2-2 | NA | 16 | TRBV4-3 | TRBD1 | CASSQPGTGVSGELFF | TGCGCCAGCAGCCAACCCGGGACAGGGGTTTCCGGGGAGCTGTTTTTT
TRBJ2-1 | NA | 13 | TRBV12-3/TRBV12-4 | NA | CASSLMEGGSLVF | TGTGCCAGCAGTTTAATGGAGGGGGGCTCACTGGTCTTC
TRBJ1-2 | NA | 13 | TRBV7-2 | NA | CASSFGGSYGYTF | TGTGCCAGCAGCTTCGGGGGGAGCTATGGCTACACCTTC
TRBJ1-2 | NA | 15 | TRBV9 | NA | CASSVSAGMGNGYTF | TGTGCCAGCAGCGTTAGCGCGGGTATGGGGAATGGCTACACCTTC
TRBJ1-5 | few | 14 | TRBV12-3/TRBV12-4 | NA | CASSFSGKNQPQHF | TGTGCCAGCAGTTTTTCGGGAAAAAATCAGCCCCAGCATTTT
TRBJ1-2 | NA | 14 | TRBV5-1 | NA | CASSLEGIGYGYTF | TGCGCCAGCAGCTTGGAGGGGATAGGCTATGGCTACACCTTC
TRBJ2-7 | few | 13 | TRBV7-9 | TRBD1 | CASTTGGPYEQYF | TGTGCCAGCACGACAGGGGGACCCTACGAGCAGTACTTC